This T cell receptor (beta chain) originates from a study of T-cell reconstitution after alpha-beta-depleted transplantation in children. Comment on this clonotype: Antigen unknown.

A TCRbeta library incorporating unique molecular identifiers was prepared. In TCRdb, the PCR reads were re-called with MiXCR into one record per CDR3 protein. The profile covers roughly 250,000 distinct CDR3 sequences, with around 7.5% appearing a single time and under 8% taken by the ten largest. Findings and caveats of the study: Alpha-beta T cells about two months after transplant reportedly derived from several hundred expanded graft clones.

Source: PBMCs, mostly from graft donor cells, taken 180 days after TCRalphabeta/CD19-depleted stem cell transplant. The TCR was taken from a male patient between 10 and 17 years old who had a stem cell transplant for acute lymphoblastic leukemia, so the T cells may come from the graft donor.

This chain's CDR3 is CASSGRNTIYF. CDR3 DNA sequence: TGTGCCAGCAGTGGCCGAAACACCATATATTTT. The chain joins TRBV12-3 or TRBV12-4 to TRBJ1-3; D gene unclear. The CDR3 is 11 residues long. V was pared by 5 bases and J by 5 bases, with 4 bases between.